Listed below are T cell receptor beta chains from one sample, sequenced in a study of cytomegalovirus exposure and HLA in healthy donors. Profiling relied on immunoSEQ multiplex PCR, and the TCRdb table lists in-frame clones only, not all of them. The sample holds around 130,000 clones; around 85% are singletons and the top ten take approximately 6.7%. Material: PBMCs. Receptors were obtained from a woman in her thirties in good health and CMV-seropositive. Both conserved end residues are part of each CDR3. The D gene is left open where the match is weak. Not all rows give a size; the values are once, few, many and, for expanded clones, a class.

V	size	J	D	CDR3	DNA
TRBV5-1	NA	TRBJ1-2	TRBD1	CASSYYPSSTGDLRSSYGYTF	TGCGCCAGCAGCTATTACCCATCCTCGACAGGGGATCTACGGTCCTCTTATGGCTACACCTTC
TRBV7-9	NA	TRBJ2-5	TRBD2	CASSARLAEKETQYF	TGTGCCAGCAGCGCCCGACTAGCAGAAAAAGAGACCCAGTACTTC
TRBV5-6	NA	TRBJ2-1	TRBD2	CASSRIEAGEVDDEQFF	TGTGCCAGCAGCCGTATTGAAGCGGGAGAAGTGGATGATGAGCAGTTCTTC
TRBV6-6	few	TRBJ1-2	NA	CASSYFPGGRDGYTF	TGTGCCAGCAGTTACTTTCCCGGGGGTCGGGATGGCTACACCTTC
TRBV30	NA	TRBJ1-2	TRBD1	CACAQGVYGYTF	TGTGCCTGTGCTCAGGGGGTTTATGGCTACACCTTC
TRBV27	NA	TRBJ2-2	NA	CATTVLGGRVTGELFF	TGTGCCACCACCGTCCTAGGAGGGCGTGTCACCGGGGAGCTGTTTTTT
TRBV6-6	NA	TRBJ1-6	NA	CASSQVLNSPLHF	TGTGCCAGCAGTCAGGTCCTCAATTCACCCCTCCACTTT
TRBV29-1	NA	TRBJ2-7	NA	CSVEGSITDEQYF	TGCAGCGTTGAGGGCTCTATCACCGACGAGCAGTACTTC
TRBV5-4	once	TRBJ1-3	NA	CASSVDPLMEGNTIYF	TGTGCCAGCAGCGTGGACCCCTTAATGGAGGGAAACACCATATATTTT
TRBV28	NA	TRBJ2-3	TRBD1	CASSLSSTGADTQYF	TGTGCCAGCAGTTTAAGCTCAACAGGGGCAGATACGCAGTATTTT
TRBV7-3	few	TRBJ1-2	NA	CASTPGVRQDDYGYTF	TGTGCCAGCACCCCTGGGGTTCGACAGGACGACTATGGCTACACCTTC
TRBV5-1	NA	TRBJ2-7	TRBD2	CASSLASGVAYEQYF	TGCGCCAGCAGCTTGGCTAGCGGGGTTGCCTACGAGCAGTACTTC
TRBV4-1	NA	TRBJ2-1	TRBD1	CASSQEGTGSYNEQFF	TGCGCCAGCAGCCAAGAGGGGACAGGGAGCTACAATGAGCAGTTCTTC